This T cell receptor (beta chain) was captured in a study of T cell repertoires in cytomegalovirus infection. Study-wide background: Use of recently identified HLA-C-restricted and well-studied HLA-B-restricted CMV epitopes was part of the study. Regarding the study as a whole: Dominating the ex vivo response were TCR beta clonotypes that were CMV-specific and HLA-C-restricted. Carriage of CMV together with the relevant HLA was identifiable through cumulative public TCR beta family frequency.

The CDR3 sequence is 12 residues long. The germline V gene encodes CDR1 LNHNV and CDR2 YYDKDF (reference sequence). This clonotype has more than one count but fewer than ten. The target antigen is unknown. One end of the junction does not line up with germline, which may come from a read error. One entry per CDR3 protein results from TCRdb running MiXCR on the reads. This table holds about 340,000 distinct CDR3 sequences, about 27% found once. The sample here was cultured PBMCs, taken from culture after CMV antigen stimulation. This TCR derives from a human donor in good health (CMV status not recorded). Some clones in this sample may be carry-over from other donors' samples. The chain joins TRBV15 to TRBJ2-1, with D hard to call. This CDR3 is CATSRDRNAQFF. In DNA form, the CDR3 reads TGTGCCACCAGCAGAGACAGAAATGCGCAGTTCTTC.